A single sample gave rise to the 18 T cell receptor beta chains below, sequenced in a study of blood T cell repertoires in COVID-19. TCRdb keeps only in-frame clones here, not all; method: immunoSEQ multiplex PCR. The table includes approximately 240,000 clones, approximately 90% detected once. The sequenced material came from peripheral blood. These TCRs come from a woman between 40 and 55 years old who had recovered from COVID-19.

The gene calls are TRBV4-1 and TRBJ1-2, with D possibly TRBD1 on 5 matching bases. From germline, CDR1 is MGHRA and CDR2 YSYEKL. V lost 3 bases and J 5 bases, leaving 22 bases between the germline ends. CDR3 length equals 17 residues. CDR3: CASSHQWGTPRTYGYTF. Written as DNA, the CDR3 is TGCGCCAGCAGCCACCAATGGGGGACTCCCAGGACTTATGGCTACACCTTC.

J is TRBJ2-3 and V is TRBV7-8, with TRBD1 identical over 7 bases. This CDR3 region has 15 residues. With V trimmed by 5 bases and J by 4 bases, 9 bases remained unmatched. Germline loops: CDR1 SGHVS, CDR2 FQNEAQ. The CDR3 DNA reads TGTGCCAGCAGCCCCTTCCGCCAGGGGGCAGATACGCAGTATTTT. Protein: CASSPFRQGADTQYF.

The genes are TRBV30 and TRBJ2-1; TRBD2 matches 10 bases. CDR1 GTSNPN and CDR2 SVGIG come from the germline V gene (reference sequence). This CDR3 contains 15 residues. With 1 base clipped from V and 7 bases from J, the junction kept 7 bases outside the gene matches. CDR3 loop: CAWSGAGGAANEQFF. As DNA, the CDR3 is TGTGCCTGGAGTGGAGCGGGAGGGGCAGCGAATGAGCAGTTCTTC. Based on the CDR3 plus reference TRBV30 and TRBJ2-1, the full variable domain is SQTIHQWPATLVQPVGSPLSLECTVEGTSNPNLYWYRQAAGRGLQLLFYSVGIGQISSEVPQNLSASRPQDRQFILSSKKLLLSDSGFYLCAWSGAGGAANEQFFGPGTRLTVL.

CDR3 nucleotide sequence: TGTGCCAGCAGAGGACAGGGGATAAAGTACTTC. This translates into CASRGQGIKYF. V is TRBV6-5 and J is TRBJ2-7, with 9 nucleotides matching TRBD1. The trim removed 6 bases at V and 11 bases at J, leaving 5 bases unmatched. The CDR3 has 11 amino acids. CDR1 and CDR2 from the germline V gene are MNHEY and SVGAGI.

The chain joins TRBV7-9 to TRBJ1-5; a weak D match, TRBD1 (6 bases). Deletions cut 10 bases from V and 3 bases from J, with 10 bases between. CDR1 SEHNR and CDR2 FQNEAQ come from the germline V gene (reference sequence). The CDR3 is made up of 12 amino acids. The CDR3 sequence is CATRQDNQPQHF. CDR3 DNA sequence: TGTGCCACCCGACAGGACAATCAGCCCCAGCATTTT.

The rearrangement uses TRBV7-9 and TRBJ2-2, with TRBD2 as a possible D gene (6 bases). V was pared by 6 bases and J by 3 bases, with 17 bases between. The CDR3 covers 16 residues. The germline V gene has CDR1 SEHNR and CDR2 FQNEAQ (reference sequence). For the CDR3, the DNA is TGTGCCAGCAGGATTCCGGGACTTTCCGACACCGGGGAGCTGTTTTTT. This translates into CASRIPGLSDTGELFF.

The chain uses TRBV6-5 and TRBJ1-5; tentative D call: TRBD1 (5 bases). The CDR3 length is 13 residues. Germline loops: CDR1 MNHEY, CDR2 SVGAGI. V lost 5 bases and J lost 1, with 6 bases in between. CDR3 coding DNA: TGTGCCAGCAGTAAGGGGAGCAATCAGCCCCAGCATTTT. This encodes CASSKGSNQPQHF.

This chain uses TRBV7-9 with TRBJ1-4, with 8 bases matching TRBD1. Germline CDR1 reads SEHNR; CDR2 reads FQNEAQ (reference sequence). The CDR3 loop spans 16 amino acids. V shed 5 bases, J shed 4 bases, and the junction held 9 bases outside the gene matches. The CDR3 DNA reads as TGTGCCAGCAGCCCCCCGGGACAGGAGTTTAATGAAAAACTGTTTTTT. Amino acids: CASSPPGQEFNEKLFF.

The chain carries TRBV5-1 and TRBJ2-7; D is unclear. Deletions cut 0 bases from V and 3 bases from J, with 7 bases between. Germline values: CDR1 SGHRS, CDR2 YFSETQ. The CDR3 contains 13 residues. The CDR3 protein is CASSLDPGYEQYF. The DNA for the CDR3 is TGCGCCAGCAGCTTGGATCCGGGCTACGAGCAGTACTTC.

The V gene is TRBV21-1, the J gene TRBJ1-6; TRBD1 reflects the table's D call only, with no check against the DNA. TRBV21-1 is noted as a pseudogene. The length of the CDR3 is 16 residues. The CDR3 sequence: CASSSRGRRECSPLHF. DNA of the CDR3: TGTGCCAGCAGCAGCAGGGGGCGCAGAGAATGTTCACCCCTCCACTTT.

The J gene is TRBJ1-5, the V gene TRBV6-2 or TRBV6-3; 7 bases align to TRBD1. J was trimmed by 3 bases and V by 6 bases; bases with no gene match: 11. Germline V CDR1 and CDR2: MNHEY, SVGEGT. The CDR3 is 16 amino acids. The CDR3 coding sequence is TGTGCCAGCAGCTCTCGACAGGGCTTCTCCAATCAGCCCCAGCATTTT. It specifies CASSSRQGFSNQPQHF.

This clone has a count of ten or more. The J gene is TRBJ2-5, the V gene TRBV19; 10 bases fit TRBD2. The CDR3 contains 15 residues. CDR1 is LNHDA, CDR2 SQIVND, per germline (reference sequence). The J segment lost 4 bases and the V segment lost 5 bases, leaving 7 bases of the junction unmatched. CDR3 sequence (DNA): TGTGCCAGTAGTTTCCAGCGGGGGGGCGGAGAGACCCAGTACTTC. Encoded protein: CASSFQRGGGETQYF.

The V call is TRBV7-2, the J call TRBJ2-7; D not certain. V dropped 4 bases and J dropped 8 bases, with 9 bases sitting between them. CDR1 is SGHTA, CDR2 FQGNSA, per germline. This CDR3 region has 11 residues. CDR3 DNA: TGTGCCAGCAGCTCCCGTTTTCAGCAGTACTTC. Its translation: CASSSRFQQYF.

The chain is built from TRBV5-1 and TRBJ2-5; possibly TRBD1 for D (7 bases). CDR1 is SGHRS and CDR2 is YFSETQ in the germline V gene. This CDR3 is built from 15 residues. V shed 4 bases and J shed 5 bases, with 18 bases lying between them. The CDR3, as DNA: TGCGCCAGCAGCCCACGACCGACAGGGACTGAGACCCAGTACTTC. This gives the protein CASSPRPTGTETQYF.

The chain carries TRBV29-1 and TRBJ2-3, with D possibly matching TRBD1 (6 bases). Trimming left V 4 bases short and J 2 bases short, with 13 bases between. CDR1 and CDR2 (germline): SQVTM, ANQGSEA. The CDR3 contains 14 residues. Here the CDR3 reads CSVVTGLLTDTQYF. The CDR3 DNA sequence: TGCAGCGTTGTCACAGGGTTGCTCACAGATACGCAGTATTTT.

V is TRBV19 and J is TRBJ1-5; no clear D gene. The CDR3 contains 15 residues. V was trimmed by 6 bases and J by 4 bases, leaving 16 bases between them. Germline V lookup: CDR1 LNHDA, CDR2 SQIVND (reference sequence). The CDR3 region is CASRSRWAGNQPQHF. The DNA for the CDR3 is TGTGCCAGTAGGAGTCGGTGGGCCGGTAATCAGCCCCAGCATTTT.

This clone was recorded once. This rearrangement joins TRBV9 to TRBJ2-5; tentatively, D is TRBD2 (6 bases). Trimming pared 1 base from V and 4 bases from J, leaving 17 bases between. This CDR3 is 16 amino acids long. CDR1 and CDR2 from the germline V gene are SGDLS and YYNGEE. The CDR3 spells CASSVTGTPEGETQYF. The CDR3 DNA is TGTGCCAGCAGCGTAACCGGGACTCCCGAAGGAGAGACCCAGTACTTC.

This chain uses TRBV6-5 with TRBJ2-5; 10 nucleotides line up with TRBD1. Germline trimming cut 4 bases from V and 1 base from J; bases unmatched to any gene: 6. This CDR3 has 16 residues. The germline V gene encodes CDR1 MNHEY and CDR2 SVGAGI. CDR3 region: CASSSFRTGGQETQYF. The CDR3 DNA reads TGTGCCAGCAGTTCATTCCGGACAGGGGGCCAAGAGACCCAGTACTTC.